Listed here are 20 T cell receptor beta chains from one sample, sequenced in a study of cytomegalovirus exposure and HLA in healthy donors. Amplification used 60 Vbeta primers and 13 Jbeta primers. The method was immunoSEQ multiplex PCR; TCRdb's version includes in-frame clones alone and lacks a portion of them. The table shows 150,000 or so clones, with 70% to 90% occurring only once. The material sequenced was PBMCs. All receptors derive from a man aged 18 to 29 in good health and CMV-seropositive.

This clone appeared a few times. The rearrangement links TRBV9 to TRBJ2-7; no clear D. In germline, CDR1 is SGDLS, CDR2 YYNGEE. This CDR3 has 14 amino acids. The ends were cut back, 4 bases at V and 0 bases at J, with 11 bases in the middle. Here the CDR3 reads CASSLGHNSYEQYF. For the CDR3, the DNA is TGTGCCAGCAGCCTAGGGCACAACTCCTACGAGCAGTACTTC.

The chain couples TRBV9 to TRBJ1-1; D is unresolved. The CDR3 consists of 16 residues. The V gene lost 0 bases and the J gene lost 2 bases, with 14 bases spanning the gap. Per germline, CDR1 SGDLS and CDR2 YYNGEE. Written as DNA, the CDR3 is TGTGCCAGCAGCGTAGGGACTGGGAAGGGTAACACTGAAGCTTTCTTT. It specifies CASSVGTGKGNTEAFF.

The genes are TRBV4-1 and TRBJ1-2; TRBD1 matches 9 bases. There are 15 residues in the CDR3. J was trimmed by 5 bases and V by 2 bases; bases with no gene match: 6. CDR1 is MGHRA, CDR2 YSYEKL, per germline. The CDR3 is CASSQRQGVIYGYTF. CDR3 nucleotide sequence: TGCGCCAGCAGCCAAAGACAGGGGGTAATTTATGGCTACACCTTC.

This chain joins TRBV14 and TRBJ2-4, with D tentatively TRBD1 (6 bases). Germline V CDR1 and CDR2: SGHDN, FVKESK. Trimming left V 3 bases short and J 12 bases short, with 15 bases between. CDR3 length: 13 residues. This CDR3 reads CASSQVGLDSQYF. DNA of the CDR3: TGTGCCAGCAGCCAGGTAGGGCTGGACAGTCAGTACTTC.

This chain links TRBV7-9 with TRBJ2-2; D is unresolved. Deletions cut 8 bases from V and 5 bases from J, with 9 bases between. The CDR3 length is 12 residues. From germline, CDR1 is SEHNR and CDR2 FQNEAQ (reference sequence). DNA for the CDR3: TGTGCCAGCCTCGAGAGAACCGGGGAGCTGTTTTTT. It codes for CASLERTGELFF.

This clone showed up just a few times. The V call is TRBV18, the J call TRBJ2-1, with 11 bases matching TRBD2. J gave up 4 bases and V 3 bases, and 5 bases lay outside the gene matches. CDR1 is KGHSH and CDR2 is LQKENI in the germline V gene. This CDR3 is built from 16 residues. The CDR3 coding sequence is TGTGCCAGCTCACCTAACACTAGCGGGGGTTACAATGAGCAGTTCTTC. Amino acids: CASSPNTSGGYNEQFF. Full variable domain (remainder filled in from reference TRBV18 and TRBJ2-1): NAGVMQNPRHLVRRRGQEARLRCSPMKGHSHVYWYRQLPEEGLKFMVYLQKENIIDESGMPKERFSAEFPKEGPSILRIQQVVRGDSAAYFCASSPNTSGGYNEQFFGPGTRLTVL.

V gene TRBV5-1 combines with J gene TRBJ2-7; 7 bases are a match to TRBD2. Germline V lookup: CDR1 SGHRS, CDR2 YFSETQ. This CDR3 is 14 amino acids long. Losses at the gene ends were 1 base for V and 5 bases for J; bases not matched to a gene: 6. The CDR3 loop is CASSLRGGINEQYF. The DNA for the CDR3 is TGCGCCAGCAGCTTGCGGGGAGGGATCAACGAGCAGTACTTC.

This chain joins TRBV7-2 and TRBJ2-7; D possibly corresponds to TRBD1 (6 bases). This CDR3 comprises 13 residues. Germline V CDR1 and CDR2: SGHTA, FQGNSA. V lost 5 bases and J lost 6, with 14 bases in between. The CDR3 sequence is CASSLRQVREQYF. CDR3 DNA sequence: TGTGCCAGCAGCCTAAGACAGGTCCGCGAGCAGTACTTC.

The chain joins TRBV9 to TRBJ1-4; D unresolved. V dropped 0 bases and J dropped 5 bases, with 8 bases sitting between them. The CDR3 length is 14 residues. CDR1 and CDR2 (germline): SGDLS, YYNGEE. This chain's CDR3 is CASSVGRGNEKLFF. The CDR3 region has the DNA TGTGCCAGCAGCGTAGGGCGGGGAAATGAAAAACTGTTTTTT.

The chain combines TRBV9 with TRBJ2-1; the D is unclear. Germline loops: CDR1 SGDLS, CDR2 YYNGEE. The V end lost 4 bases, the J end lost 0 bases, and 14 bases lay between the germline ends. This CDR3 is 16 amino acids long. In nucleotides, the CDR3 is TGTGCCAGCAGCCCAGACCCCCGGAGCTCCTACAATGAGCAGTTCTTC. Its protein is CASSPDPRSSYNEQFF.

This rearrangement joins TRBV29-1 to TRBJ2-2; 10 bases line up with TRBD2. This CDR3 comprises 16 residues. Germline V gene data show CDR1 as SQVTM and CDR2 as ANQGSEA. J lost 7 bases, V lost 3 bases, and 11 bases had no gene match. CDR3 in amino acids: CSVDRFSGGANGELFF. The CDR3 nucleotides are TGCAGCGTTGATAGGTTCAGCGGGGGGGCTAACGGGGAGCTGTTTTTT.

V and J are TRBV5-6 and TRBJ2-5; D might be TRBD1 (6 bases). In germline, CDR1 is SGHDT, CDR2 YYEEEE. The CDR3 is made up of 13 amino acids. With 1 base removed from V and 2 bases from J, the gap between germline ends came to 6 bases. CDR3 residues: CASSLRGQETQYF. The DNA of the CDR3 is TGTGCCAGCAGCTTGAGGGGGCAAGAGACCCAGTACTTC.

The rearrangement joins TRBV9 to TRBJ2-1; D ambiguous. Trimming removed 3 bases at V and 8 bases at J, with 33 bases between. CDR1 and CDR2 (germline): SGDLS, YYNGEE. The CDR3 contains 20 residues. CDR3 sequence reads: CASSATPRGFQTLPWDEQFF. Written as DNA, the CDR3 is TGTGCCAGCAGCGCCACTCCAAGAGGTTTTCAGACGCTTCCCTGGGATGAGCAGTTCTTC. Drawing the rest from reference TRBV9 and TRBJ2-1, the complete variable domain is DSGVTQTPKHLITATGQRVTLRCSPRSGDLSVYWYQQSLDQGLQFLIQYYNGEERAKGNILERFSAQQFPDLHSELNLSSLELGDSALYFCASSATPRGFQTLPWDEQFFGPGTRLTVL.

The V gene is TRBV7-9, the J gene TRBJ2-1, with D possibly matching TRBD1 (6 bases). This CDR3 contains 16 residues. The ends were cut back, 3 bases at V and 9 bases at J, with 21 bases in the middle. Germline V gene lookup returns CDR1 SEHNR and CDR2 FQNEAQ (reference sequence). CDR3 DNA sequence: TGTGCCAGCAGCTTTAGTGGGACATCCCTAAGAGGTGAGCAGTTCTTC. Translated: CASSFSGTSLRGEQFF. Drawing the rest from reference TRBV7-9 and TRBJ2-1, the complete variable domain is DTGVSQNPRHKITKRGQNVTFRCDPISEHNRLYWYRQTLGQGPEFLTYFQNEAQLEKSRLLSDRFSAERPKGSFSTLEIQRTEQGDSAMYLCASSFSGTSLRGEQFFGPGTRLTVL.

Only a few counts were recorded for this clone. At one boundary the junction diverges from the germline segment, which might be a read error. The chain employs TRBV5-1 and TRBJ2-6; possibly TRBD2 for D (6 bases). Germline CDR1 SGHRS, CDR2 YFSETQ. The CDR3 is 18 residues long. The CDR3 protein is CASSLGLGDYSGANGLTF. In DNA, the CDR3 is TGCGCCAGCAGCTTGGGACTAGGGGATTACTCTGGGGCCAACGGCCTGACTTTC.

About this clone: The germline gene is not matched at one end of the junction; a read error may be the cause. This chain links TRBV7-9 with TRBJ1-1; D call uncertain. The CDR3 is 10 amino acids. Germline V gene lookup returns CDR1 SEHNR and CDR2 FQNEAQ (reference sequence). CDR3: CSSSFAEAFF. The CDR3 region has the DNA TGTTCCAGCAGCTTCGCTGAAGCTTTCTTT.

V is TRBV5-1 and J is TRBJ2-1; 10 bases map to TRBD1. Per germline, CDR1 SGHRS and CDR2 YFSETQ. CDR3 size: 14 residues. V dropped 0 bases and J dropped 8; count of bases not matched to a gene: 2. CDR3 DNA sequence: TGCGCCAGCAGCTTGGGACAGGGGGCCGATGAGCAGTTCTTC. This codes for CASSLGQGADEQFF.

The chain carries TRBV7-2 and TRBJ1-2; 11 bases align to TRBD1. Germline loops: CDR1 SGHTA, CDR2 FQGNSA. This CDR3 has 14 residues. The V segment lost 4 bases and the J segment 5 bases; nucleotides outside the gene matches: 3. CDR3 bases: TGTGCCAGCAGCTACCGGGACAGGGGGTATGGCTACACCTTC. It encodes CASSYRDRGYGYTF.

The CDR3 DNA is TGTGCCAGCAGCCAAGGACAGGGGCTTGGAGAAGGCTACACCTTC. It yields the protein CASSQGQGLGEGYTF. This chain links TRBV5-4 with TRBJ1-2, with TRBD1 matching over 9 bases. The CDR3 loop spans 15 amino acids. The J segment lost 8 bases and the V segment lost 4 bases, leaving 12 bases of the junction unmatched. The germline gives CDR1 SGHNT, CDR2 YYREEE (reference sequence).

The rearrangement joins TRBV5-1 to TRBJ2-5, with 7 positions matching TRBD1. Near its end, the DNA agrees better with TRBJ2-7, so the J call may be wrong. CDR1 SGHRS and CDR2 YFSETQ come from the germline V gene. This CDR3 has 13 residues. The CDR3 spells CASSSGQSYEQYF. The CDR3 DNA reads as TGCGCCAGCAGCTCGGGACAGTCCTACGAGCAGTACTTC.